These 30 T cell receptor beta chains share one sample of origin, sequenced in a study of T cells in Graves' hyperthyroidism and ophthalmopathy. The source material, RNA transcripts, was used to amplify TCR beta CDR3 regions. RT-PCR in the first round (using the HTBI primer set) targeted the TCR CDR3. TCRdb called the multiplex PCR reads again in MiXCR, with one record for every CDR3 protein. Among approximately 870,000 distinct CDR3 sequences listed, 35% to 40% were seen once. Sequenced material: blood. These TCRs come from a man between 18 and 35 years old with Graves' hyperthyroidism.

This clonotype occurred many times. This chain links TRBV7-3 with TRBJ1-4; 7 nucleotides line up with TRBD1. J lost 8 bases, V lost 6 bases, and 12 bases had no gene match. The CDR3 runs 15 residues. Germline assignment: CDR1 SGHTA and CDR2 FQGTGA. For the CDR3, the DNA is TGTGCCAGCAGTTCGACAGGGACCGTCGGAGAAAAACTGTTTTTT. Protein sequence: CASSSTGTVGEKLFF.

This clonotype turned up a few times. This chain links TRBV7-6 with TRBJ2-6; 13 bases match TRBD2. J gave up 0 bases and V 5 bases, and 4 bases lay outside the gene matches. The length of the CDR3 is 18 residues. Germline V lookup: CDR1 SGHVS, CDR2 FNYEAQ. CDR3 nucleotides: TGTGCCAGCAGCCAAACTAGCGGGGGGGCCTCTGGGGCCAACGTCCTGACTTTC. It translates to CASSQTSGGASGANVLTF.

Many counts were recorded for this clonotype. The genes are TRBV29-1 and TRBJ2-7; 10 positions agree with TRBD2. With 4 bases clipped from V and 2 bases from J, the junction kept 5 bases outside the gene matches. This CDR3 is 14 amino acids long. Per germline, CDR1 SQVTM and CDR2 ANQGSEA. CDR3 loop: CSVVSGREAYEQYF. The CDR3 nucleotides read TGCAGCGTTGTGAGCGGGAGGGAGGCCTACGAGCAGTACTTC.

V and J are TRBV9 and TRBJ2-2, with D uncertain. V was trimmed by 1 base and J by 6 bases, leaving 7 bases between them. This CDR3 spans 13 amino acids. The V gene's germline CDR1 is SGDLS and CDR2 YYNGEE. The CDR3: CASSVTDAGELFF. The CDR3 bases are TGTGCCAGCAGCGTAACAGACGCCGGGGAGCTGTTTTTT.

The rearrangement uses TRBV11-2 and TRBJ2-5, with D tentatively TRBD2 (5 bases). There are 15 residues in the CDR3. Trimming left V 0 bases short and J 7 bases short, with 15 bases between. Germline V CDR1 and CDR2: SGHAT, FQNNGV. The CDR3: CASSLDSSGTPTQYF. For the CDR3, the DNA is TGTGCCAGCAGCTTAGATAGCAGCGGCACCCCGACCCAGTACTTC.

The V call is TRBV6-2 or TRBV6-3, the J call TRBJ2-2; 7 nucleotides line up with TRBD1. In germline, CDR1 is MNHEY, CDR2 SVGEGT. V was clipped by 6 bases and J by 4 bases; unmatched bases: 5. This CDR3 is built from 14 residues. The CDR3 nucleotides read TGTGCCAGCAGCCAGGGGGACGTCACCGGGGAGCTGTTTTTT. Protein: CASSQGDVTGELFF.

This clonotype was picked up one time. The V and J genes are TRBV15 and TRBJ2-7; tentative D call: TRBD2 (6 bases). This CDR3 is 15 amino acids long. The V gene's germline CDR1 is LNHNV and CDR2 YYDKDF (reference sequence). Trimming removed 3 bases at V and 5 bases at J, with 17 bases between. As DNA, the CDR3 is TGTGCCACCAGCAGTGAAGTAGCGGCTCGGGACGAGCAGTACTTC. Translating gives CATSSEVAARDEQYF. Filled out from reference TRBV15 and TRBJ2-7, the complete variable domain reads DAMVIQNPRYQVTQFGKPVTLSCSQTLNHNVMYWYQQKSSQAPKLLFHYYDKDFNNEADTPDNFQSRRPNTSFCFLDIRSPGLGDTAMYLCATSSEVAARDEQYFGPGTRLTVT.

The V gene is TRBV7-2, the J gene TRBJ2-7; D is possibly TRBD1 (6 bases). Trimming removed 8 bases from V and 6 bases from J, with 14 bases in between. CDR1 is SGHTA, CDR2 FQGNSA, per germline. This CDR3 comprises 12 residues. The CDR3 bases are TGTGCCAGCTCGACAGGTCCCCGCGAGCAGTACTTC. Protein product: CASSTGPREQYF.

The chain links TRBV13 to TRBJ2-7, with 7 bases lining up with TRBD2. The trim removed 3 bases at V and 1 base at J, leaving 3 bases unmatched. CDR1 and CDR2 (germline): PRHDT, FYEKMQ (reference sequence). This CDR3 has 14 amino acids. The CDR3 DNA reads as TGTGCCAGCAGCTTGAATAGCGGGTCCTACGAGCAGTACTTC. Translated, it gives CASSLNSGSYEQYF.

DNA of the CDR3: TGCAGCGTTGAGAAGGGGGGCGCTGGCTATGGCTACACCTTC. It is translated as CSVEKGGAGYGYTF. The chain combines TRBV29-1 with TRBJ1-2; tentatively, D is TRBD1 (6 bases). The germline gives CDR1 SQVTM, CDR2 ANQGSEA. V was trimmed by 3 bases and J by 4 bases, leaving 15 bases between them. This CDR3 spans 14 amino acids.

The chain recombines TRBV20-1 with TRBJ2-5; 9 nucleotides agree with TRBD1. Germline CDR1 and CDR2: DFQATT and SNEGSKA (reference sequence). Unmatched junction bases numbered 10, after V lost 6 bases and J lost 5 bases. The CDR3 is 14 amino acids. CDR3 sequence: CSALPGQGPETQYF. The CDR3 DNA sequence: TGCAGTGCCCTCCCGGGACAGGGACCGGAGACCCAGTACTTC.

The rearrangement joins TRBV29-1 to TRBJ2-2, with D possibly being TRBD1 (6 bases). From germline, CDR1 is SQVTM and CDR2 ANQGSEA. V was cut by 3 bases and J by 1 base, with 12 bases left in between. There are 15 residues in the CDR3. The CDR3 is CSVEGETGNTGELFF. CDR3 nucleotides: TGCAGCGTTGAGGGGGAGACAGGGAACACCGGGGAGCTGTTTTTT.

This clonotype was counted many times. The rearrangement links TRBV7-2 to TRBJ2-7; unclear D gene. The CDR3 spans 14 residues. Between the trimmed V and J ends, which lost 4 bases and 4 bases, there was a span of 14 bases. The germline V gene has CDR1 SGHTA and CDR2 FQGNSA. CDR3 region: CASSSASLGYEQYF. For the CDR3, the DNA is TGTGCCAGCAGCTCCGCCTCCCTCGGTTACGAGCAGTACTTC.

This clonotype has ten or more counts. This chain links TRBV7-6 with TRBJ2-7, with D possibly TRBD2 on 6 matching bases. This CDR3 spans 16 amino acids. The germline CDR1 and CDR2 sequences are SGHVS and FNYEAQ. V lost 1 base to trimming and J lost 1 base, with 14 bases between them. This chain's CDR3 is CASSLGAGRRSYEQYF. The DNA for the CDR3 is TGTGCCAGCAGCTTAGGTGCGGGACGCCGATCCTACGAGCAGTACTTC.

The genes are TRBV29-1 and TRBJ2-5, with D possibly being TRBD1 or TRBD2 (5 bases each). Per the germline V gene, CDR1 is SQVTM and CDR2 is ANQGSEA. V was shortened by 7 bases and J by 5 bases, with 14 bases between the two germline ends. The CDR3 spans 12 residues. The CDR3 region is CSAWGSQETQYF. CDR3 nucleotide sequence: TGCAGCGCCTGGGGGAGTCAGGAGACCCAGTACTTC. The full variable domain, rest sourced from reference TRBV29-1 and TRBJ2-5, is SAVISQKPSRDICQRGTSLTIQCQVDSQVTMMFWYRQQPGQSLTLIATANQGSEATYESGFVIDKFPISRPNLTFSTLTVSNMSPEDSSIYLCSAWGSQETQYFGPGTRLLVL.

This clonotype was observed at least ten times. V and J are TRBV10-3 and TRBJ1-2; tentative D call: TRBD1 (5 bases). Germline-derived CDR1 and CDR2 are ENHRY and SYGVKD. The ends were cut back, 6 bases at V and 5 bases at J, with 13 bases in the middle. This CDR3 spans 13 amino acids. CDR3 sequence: CAISGTETYGYTF. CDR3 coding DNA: TGTGCCATCAGCGGGACCGAGACTTATGGCTACACCTTC.

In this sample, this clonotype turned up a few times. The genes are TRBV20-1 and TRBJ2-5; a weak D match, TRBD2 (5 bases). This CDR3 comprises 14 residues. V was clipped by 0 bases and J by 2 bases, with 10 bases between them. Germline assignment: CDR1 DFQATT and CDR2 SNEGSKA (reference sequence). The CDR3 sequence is CSARDLGEQETQYF. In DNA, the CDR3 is TGCAGTGCTAGAGATTTGGGAGAACAAGAGACCCAGTACTTC.

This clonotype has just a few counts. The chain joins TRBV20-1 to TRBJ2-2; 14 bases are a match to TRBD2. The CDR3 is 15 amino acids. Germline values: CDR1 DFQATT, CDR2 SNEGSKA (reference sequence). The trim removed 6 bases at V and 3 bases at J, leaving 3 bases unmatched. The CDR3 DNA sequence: TGCAGTGCCGGGACTAGCGGGAGCGACACCGGGGAGCTGTTTTTT. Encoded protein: CSAGTSGSDTGELFF.

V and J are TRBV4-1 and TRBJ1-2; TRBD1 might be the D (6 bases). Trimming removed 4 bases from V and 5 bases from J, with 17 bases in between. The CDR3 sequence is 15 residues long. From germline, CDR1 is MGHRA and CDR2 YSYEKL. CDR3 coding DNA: TGCGCCAGCAGCCCCCCCAAGACAGGTTTTTATGGCTACACCTTC. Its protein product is CASSPPKTGFYGYTF.

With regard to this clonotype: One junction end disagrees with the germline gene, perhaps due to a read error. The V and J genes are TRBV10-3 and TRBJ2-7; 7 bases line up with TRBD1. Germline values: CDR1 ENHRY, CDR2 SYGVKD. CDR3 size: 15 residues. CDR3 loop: CSISESTGDGNEQYF. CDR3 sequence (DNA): TGTTCCATCAGTGAGTCAACAGGGGACGGAAACGAGCAGTACTTC.

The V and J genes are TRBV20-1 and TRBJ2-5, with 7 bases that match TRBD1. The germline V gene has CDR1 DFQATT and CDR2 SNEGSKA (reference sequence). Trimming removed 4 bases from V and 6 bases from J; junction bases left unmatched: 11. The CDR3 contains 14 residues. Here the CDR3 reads CSAKDRRIAKTQYF. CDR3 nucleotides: TGCAGTGCTAAGGACAGGAGGATCGCGAAGACCCAGTACTTC.

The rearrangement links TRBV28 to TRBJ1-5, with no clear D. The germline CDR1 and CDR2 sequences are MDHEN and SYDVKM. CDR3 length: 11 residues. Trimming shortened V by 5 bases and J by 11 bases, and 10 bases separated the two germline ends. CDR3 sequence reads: CASSPGLAQHF. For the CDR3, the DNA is TGTGCCAGCAGTCCGGGGTTAGCCCAGCATTTT. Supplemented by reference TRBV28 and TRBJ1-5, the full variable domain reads DVKVTQSSRYLVKRTGEKVFLECVQDMDHENMFWYRQDPGLGLRLIYFSYDVKMKEKGDIPEGYSVSREKKERFSLILESASTNQTSMYLCASSPGLAQHFGDGTRLSIL.

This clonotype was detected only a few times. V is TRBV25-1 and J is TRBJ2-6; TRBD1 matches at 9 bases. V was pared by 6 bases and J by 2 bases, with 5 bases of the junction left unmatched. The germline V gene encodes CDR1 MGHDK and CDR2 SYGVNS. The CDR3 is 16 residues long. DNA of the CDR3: TGTGCCAGCAGCGAGGACAGGGGTACTGGGGCCAACGTCCTGACTTTC. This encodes CASSEDRGTGANVLTF.

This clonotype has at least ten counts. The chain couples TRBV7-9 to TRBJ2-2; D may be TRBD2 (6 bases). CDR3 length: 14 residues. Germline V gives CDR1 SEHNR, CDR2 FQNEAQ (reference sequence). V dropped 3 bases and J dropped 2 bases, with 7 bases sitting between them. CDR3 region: CASSFAGNTGELFF. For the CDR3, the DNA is TGTGCCAGCAGCTTTGCGGGAAACACCGGGGAGCTGTTTTTT.

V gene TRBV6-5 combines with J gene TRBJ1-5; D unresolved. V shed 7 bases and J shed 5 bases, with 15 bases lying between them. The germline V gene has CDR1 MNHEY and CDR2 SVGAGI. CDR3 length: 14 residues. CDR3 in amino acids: CASNPRSGDQPQHF. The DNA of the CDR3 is TGTGCCAGCAACCCGCGCTCCGGGGATCAGCCCCAGCATTTT.

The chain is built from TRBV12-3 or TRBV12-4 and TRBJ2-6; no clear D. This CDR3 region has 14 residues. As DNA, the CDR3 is TGTGCTAGTGCCAGCGACTCTGGGGCCAACGTCCTGACTTTC. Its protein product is CASASDSGANVLTF.

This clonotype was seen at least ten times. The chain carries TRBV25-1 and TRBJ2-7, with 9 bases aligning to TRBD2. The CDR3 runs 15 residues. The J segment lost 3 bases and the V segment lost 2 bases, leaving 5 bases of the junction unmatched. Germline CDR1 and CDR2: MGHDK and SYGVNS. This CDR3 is CASSERGSGSYEQYF. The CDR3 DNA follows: TGTGCCAGCAGTGAACGCGGTAGCGGGAGCTACGAGCAGTACTTC.

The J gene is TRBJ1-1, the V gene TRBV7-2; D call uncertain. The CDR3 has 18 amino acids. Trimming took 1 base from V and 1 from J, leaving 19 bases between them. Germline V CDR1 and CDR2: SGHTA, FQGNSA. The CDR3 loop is CASSLDGRPNRRNTEAFF. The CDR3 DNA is TGTGCCAGCAGCTTAGACGGGAGGCCCAATCGTAGGAACACTGAAGCTTTCTTT.

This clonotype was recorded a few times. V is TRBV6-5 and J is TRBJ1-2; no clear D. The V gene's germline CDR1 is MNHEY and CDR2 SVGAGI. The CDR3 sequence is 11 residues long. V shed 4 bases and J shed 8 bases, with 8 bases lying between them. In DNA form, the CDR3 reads TGTGCCAGCAGTTTAAATCCCGGCTACACCTTC. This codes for CASSLNPGYTF.

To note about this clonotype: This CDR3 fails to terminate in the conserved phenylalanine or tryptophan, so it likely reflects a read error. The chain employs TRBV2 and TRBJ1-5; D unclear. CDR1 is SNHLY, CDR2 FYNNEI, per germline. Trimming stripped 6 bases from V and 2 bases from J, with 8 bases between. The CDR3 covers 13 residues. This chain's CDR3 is CASSSWGNQPQHL. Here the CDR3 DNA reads TGTGCCAGCAGCTCATGGGGCAATCAGCCCCAGCATCTT.